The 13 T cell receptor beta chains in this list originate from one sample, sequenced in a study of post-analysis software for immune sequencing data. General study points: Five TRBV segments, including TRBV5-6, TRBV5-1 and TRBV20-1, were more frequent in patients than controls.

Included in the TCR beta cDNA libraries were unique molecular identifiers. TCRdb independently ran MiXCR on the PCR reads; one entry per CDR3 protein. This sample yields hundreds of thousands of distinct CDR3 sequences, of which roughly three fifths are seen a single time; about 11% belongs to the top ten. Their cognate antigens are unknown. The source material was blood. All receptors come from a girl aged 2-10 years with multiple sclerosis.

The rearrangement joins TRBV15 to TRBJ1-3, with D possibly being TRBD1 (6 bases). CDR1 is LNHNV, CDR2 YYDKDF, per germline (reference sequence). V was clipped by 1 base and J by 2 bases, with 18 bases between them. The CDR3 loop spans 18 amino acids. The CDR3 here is CATSRVKGHTTTGNTIYF. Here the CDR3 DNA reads TGTGCCACCAGCAGAGTGAAGGGACACACGACAACTGGAAACACCATATATTTT.

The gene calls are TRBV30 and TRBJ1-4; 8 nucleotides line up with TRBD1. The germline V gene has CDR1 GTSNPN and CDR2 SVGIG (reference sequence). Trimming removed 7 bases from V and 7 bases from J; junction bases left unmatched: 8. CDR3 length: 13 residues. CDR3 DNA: TGTGCCTACGGACAGGGACGAGGTGAAAAACTGTTTTTT. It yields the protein CAYGQGRGEKLFF.

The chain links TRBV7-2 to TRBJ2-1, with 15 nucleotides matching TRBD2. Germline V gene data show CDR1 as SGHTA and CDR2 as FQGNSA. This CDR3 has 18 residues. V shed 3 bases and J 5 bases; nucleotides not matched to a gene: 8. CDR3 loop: CASSFPTWTSGGDNEQFF. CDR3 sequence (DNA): TGTGCCAGCAGCTTCCCGACCTGGACTAGCGGGGGGGACAATGAGCAGTTCTTC.

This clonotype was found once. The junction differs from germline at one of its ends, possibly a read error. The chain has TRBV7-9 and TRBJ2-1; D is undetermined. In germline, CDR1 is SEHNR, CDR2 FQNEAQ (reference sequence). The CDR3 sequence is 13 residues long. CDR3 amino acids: CASTLNYNNEQFF. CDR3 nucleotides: TGTGCCAGCACCTTAAACTACAACAATGAGCAGTTCTTC.

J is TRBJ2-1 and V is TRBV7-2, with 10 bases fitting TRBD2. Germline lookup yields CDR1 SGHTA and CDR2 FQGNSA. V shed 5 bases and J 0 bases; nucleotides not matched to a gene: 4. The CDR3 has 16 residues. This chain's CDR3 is CASSAGTSASYNEQFF. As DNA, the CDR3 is TGTGCCAGCAGCGCAGGGACTAGCGCCTCCTACAATGAGCAGTTCTTC.

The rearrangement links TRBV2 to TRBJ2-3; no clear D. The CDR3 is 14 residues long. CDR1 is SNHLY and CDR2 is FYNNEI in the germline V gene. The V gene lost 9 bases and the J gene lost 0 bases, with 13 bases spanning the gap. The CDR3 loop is CASRLDLSTDTQYF. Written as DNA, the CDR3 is TGTGCCAGTAGACTCGACCTTAGCACAGATACGCAGTATTTT.

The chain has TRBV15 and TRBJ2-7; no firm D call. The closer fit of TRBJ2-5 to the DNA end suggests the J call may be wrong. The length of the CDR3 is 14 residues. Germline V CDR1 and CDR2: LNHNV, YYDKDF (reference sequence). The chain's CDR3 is CATSKSGSRETQYF. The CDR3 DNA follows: TGTGCCACCAGCAAGTCTGGATCCAGAGAGACCCAGTACTTC.

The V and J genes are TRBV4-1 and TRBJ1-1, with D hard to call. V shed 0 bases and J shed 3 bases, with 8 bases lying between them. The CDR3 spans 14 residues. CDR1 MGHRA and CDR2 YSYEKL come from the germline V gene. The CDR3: CASSQEREYTEAFF. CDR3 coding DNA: TGCGCCAGCAGCCAAGAGAGAGAATACACTGAAGCTTTCTTT.

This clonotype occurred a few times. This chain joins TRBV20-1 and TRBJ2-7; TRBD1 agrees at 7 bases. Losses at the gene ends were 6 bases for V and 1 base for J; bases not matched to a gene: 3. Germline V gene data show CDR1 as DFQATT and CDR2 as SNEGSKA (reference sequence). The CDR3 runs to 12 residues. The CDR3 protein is CSAKTGSYEQYF. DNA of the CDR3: TGCAGTGCCAAGACAGGGTCCTACGAGCAGTACTTC.

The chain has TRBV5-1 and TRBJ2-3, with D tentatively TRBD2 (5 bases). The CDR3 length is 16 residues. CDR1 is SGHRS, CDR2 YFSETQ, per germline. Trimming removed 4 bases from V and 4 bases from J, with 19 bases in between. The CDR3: CASSRNSGSIADTQYF. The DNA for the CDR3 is TGCGCCAGCAGCCGTAATAGTGGGAGTATTGCAGATACGCAGTATTTT.

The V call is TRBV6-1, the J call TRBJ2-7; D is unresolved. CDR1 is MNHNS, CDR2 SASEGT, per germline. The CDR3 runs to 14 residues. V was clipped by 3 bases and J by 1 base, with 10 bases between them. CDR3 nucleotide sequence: TGTGCCAGCAGTGACCCGGACGGATCCTACGAGCAGTACTTC. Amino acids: CASSDPDGSYEQYF.

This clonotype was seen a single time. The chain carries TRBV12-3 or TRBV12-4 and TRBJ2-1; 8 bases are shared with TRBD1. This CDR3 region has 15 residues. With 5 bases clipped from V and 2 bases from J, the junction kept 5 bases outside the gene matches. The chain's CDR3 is CASSPGQAAYNEQFF. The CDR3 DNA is TGTGCCAGCAGTCCGGGACAGGCCGCCTACAATGAGCAGTTCTTC.

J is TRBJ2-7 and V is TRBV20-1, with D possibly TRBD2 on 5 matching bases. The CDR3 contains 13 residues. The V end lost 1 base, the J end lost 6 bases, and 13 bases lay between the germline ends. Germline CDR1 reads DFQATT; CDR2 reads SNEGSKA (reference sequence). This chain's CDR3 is CSARAGTPAEQYF. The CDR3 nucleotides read TGCAGTGCTAGAGCGGGAACGCCGGCCGAGCAGTACTTC.